The entry below describes one T cell receptor (beta chain). Study processing details: Junction-only immunoSEQ sequences carried no quality scores, so filtering differed. Profiling relied on immunoSEQ multiplex PCR, and the TCRdb table lists in-frame clones only, not all of them. V, J and clone size derive from that table, while D and trimming were established from the DNA sequence. The sample yields hundreds of thousands of clones, approximately 79% seen once. The data are from a study of shared clonotypes between healthy human individuals. Study overall: Participating donors consisted of two women and a few men aged 18 to 49.

Trimming removed 1 base from V and 4 bases from J; junction bases left unmatched: 3. The germline V gene encodes CDR1 SGHKS and CDR2 YYEKEE (reference sequence). This CDR3 spans 15 amino acids. The chain couples TRBV5-5 to TRBJ2-1; 9 bases are shared with TRBD1. The clonotype was recovered from a woman in her thirties in good health. Sequenced sample: memory CD4+ T cells sorted from blood. Subset described: CD45RA-negative fraction. CDR3 bases: TGTGCCAGCAGCTTGCGGGACAGGGATTACAATGAGCAGTTCTTC. Its protein product is CASSLRDRDYNEQFF.